This TCR beta chain is from a study of shared clonotypes between healthy human individuals. Overall study findings and caveats: The generation probabilities recorded for non-shared clonotypes fell below those of clonotypes shared by all four donors.

Germline V CDR1 and CDR2: SEHNR, FQNEAQ (reference sequence). Trimming removed 3 bases from V and 6 bases from J, with 18 bases in between. This CDR3 is built from 17 residues. In regard to this clone: Antigen unknown.

Replicate PCRs from sorted subsets contained roughly 190 ng DNA, which is around 30,000 T cell genomes. The table came from immunoSEQ multiplex PCR; TCRdb's copy has only in-frame clones and leaves some out. In the table there are 2,100,000 or so clones, 90% to 96% of which are singletons. This receptor was taken from a man between 18 and 35 years old in good health. The sample was naive CD4+ T cells sorted from blood. Indicated subset: CD45RA+ positively selected. The chain joins TRBV7-9 to TRBJ1-6, with a tentative D call TRBD1 (5 bases). The CDR3 coding sequence is TGTGCCAGCAGCTTCCCCGTGACAGTGCCCCTTAATTCACCCCTCCACTTT. This encodes CASSFPVTVPLNSPLHF.